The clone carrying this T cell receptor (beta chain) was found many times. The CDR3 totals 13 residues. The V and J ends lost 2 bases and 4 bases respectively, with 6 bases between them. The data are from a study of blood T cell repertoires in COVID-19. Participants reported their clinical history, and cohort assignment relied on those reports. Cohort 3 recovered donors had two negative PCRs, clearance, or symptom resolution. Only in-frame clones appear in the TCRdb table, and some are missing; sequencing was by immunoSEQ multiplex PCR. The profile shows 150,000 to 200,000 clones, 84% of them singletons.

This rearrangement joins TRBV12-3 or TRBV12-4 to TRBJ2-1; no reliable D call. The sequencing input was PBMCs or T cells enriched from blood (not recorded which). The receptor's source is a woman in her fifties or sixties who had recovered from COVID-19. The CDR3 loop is CASSLWRYNEQFF. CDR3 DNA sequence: TGTGCCAGCAGTTTATGGCGGTACAATGAGCAGTTCTTC.